What follows describes a single TCR beta chain. As processed by the authors: From reference gene primer amplification, estimates of nucleated cell counts were derived. Only in-frame clones appear in the TCRdb table, and some are missing; sequencing was by immunoSEQ multiplex PCR. Clonal size and the V and J genes are those of that table, whereas D and trimming came from the DNA. Of approximately 90,000 clones detected, approximately 86% appear once; the ten largest clones hold about 1.2%. This specimen comes from a study of blood T cell repertoires in COVID-19. Turning to the study itself: The samples span acute and convalescent COVID-19 from the United States, Italy and Spain. Sources were T cells, B-cell-depleted T cells, or PBMCs; the material itself was cDNA or gDNA.

The CDR3 runs to 15 residues. The ends lost 5 bases at V and 10 bases at J; junction bases unmatched: 10. Per the germline V gene, CDR1 is SGHAT and CDR2 is FQNNGV. The receptor comes from an elderly man with active or convalescent COVID-19. The sequencing sample was made of peripheral blood. This rearrangement joins TRBV11-2 to TRBJ2-1, with TRBD1 matching over 11 bases. This chain's CDR3 is CASSPPGTGGLEQFF. The CDR3, as DNA: TGTGCCAGCAGCCCGCCGGGGACAGGGGGACTCGAGCAGTTCTTC.